Listed here are 3 T cell receptor beta chains from one sample, sequenced in a study of early T cells in non-severe SARS-CoV-2 infection. TCRdb independently ran MiXCR on the 5' RACE reads; one entry per CDR3 protein. The data hold about 80,000 distinct CDR3 sequences, with around 5.6% observed a single time. Material: whole blood. The receptors shown here come from an adult who was a healthcare worker with PCR-confirmed SARS-CoV-2 infection or an uninfected control (not recorded which).

The chain combines TRBV20-1 with TRBJ2-1; 10 positions agree with TRBD2. The germline CDR1 and CDR2 sequences are DFQATT and SNEGSKA (reference sequence). J gave up 6 bases and V 3 bases, and 8 bases lay outside the gene matches. This CDR3 is 15 amino acids long. The CDR3 bases are TGCAGTGCTAGGGCCGGGACTAGCGTTTTCAATGAGCAGTTCTTC. It translates to CSARAGTSVFNEQFF.

This clonotype was seen at least ten times. The chain combines TRBV3-1 with TRBJ2-4; TRBD1 agrees at 9 bases. The CDR3 runs to 18 residues. Germline V gene data show CDR1 as LGHDT and CDR2 as YNNKEL (reference sequence). The V segment lost 1 base and the J segment 0 bases; nucleotides outside the gene matches: 7. CDR3 bases: TGTGCCAGCAGCCAAGTTCCCCGGGACAGGGTAGCCAAAAACATTCAGTACTTC. Amino acid sequence: CASSQVPRDRVAKNIQYF.

J is TRBJ1-3 and V is TRBV5-1, with D unclear. Deletions cut 4 bases from V and 0 bases from J, with 11 bases between. Germline CDR1 and CDR2: SGHRS and YFSETQ. The CDR3 extends over 15 amino acids. CDR3 nucleotides: TGCGCCAGCAGCCCTTCAGGTAGCTCTGGAAACACCATATATTTT. Protein product: CASSPSGSSGNTIYF.